This T cell receptor (beta chain) was found in a study of T-cell memory formation after mild COVID-19. About the research overall: The two donors had largely donor-specific TCR clusters. Study results and caveats: Later expanders leaned CD4+, whereas clones that contracted between day 15 and 85 were balanced CD4/CD8. CD8+ contracting clones occupied EMRA, while CD4+ ones occupied mainly CM and EM.

UMIs and sample barcodes were carried by the TCR alpha and TCR beta cDNA libraries that 5'RACE produced using constant-segment primers. Using its own MiXCR run on the 5' RACE reads, TCRdb lists one record per CDR3 protein. The top ten clones hold over 9.5% of a sample with about 210,000 distinct CDR3 sequences, around 30% of them seen once. V was trimmed by 6 bases and J by 4 bases, leaving 12 bases between them. This CDR3 comprises 12 residues. CDR1 and CDR2 (germline): DFQATT, SNEGSKA (reference sequence). A note on this clonotype: The antigen is not known.

The sample comprised PBMCs or a T cell subset sorted from them (not recorded which). The rearrangement uses TRBV20-1 and TRBJ1-2; maybe TRBD1 (5 bases). This clonotype was obtained from an adult woman who had mild COVID-19 (a few samples of this study predate the infection). Cell type and time point are not known. In nucleotides, the CDR3 is TGCAGTGCCTCTCTAAGGGGCTATGGCTACACCTTC. Amino acid sequence: CSASLRGYGYTF.